This T cell receptor (beta chain) was identified in a study of blood T cell repertoires in COVID-19. Across the whole study: The United States, Italy and Spain were the sources of the acute and convalescent COVID-19 samples.

In the authors' methods: Amplified reference gene primers provided the basis for estimating nucleated cell counts. Here immunoSEQ multiplex PCR was the method, and the copy in TCRdb shows in-frame clones only, minus some. D and trimming were read from the DNA, whereas the V and J calls and clone size are those reported in that table. Altogether about 170,000 clones are present, around 90% being singletons, with the ten largest covering just over 2.5%. The CDR3 totals 14 residues. The germline gives CDR1 MNHEY, CDR2 SVGEGT. Trimming removed 6 bases at V and 3 bases at J, with 14 bases between. Material for sequencing was peripheral blood. The chain employs TRBV6-2 or TRBV6-3 and TRBJ1-2; D may be TRBD1 (6 bases). The TCR originated in a woman of 80 years or more with COVID-19, enrolled during active disease. CDR3 protein: CASSEQGYYYGYTF. In DNA form, the CDR3 reads TGTGCCAGCAGCGAACAGGGTTACTACTATGGCTACACCTTC.